Following are 28 T cell receptor beta chains from one sample sequenced in a study of radiation and T cells in renal cell carcinoma. This sample's time point: baseline pretreatment blood. Specified treatment: 15 Gy SBRT to primary tumor, nephrectomy 4 weeks later. Some clones are missing from TCRdb's copy, which holds only in-frame ones; the method was immunoSEQ multiplex PCR. This table holds 150,000 or so clones, roughly 88% found once. The input for sequencing was blood, taken from a patient whose treatment included radiotherapy and nephrectomy. These receptors were obtained from a woman aged 50 to 60 with renal cell carcinoma.

The V call is TRBV19, the J call TRBJ1-2, with a weak D call TRBD1 (6 bases). Between the trimmed V and J ends, which lost 10 bases and 3 bases, there was a span of 18 bases. The CDR3 is 14 amino acids. Per the germline V gene, CDR1 is LNHDA and CDR2 is SQIVND (reference sequence). The CDR3 spells CATTDRHLDYGYTF. Here the CDR3 DNA reads TGTGCCACTACAGACAGGCACCTAGACTATGGCTACACCTTC.

This clone was seen a single time. The chain is built from TRBV4-1 and TRBJ1-1, with D hard to call. Germline CDR1 MGHRA, CDR2 YSYEKL. V was cut by 0 bases and J by 3 bases, with 20 bases left in between. There are 18 residues in the CDR3. The CDR3 protein is CASSQDHGIHSYDTEAFF. The DNA for the CDR3 is TGCGCCAGCAGCCAAGATCACGGGATTCACTCATATGACACTGAAGCTTTCTTT.

The chain has TRBV10-3 and TRBJ1-1; possibly TRBD1 for D (5 bases). The V end lost 5 bases, the J end lost 8 bases, and 18 bases lay between the germline ends. This CDR3 spans 14 amino acids. Germline CDR1 reads ENHRY; CDR2 reads SYGVKD. The CDR3 sequence is CAISRDGGSSEAFF. The CDR3 DNA sequence: TGTGCCATCAGTAGGGACGGTGGGAGTTCCGAAGCTTTCTTT.

This chain's CDR3 is CASRPRTSGTDTQYF. As DNA, the CDR3 is TGTGCCAGCAGACCACGGACTAGCGGCACAGATACGCAGTATTTT. The chain joins TRBV2 to TRBJ2-3, with TRBD2 matching over 9 bases. Germline V gene data show CDR1 as SNHLY and CDR2 as FYNNEI. J was trimmed by 1 base and V by 6 bases; bases with no gene match: 5. This CDR3 has 15 amino acids.

The chain combines TRBV19 with TRBJ2-3, with TRBD2 matching over 7 bases. The CDR3 has 15 residues. Looked up from germline, CDR1 is LNHDA and CDR2 is SQIVND (reference sequence). V lost 5 bases to trimming and J lost 8 bases; unmatched junction nucleotides: 13. The CDR3 is CASSQGLGDIGTQYF. The CDR3 nucleotides read TGTGCCAGTAGTCAAGGACTAGGGGATATTGGTACGCAGTATTTT.

CDR3 amino acids: CASSLRPQGRSSYNEQFF. Written as DNA, the CDR3 is TGTGCCAGCAGCTTGAGGCCACAGGGTAGAAGCTCCTACAATGAGCAGTTCTTC. This chain connects TRBV7-9 to TRBJ2-1; D is possibly TRBD1 (6 bases). In germline, CDR1 is SEHNR, CDR2 FQNEAQ (reference sequence). V shed 3 bases and J shed 0 bases, with 18 bases lying between them. The CDR3 extends over 18 amino acids.

This chain connects TRBV6-6 to TRBJ1-1; no definite D call. CDR3 length: 11 residues. Germline assignment: CDR1 MNHNY and CDR2 SVGAGI (reference sequence). Trimming removed 8 bases at V and 5 bases at J, with 9 bases between. The CDR3 DNA is TGTGCCAGCGGGAAGGGAACTGAAGCTTTCTTT. The encoded protein is CASGKGTEAFF.

The chain couples TRBV2 to TRBJ2-3; unclear D gene. Trimming pared 2 bases from V and 6 bases from J, leaving 3 bases between. The CDR3 has 11 residues. Germline loops: CDR1 SNHLY, CDR2 FYNNEI. The CDR3 loop reads CASSELDTQYF. Here the CDR3 DNA reads TGTGCCAGCAGTGAATTGGATACGCAGTATTTT. Using reference TRBV2 and TRBJ2-3 for the parts outside the CDR3, the full variable domain is EPEVTQTPSHQVTQMGQEVILRCVPISNHLYFYWYRQILGQKVEFLVSFYNNEISEKSEIFDDQFSVERPDGSNFTLKIRSTKLEDSAMYFCASSELDTQYFGPGTRLTVL.

The V call is TRBV5-8, the J call TRBJ2-3; TRBD1 agrees at 9 bases. V lost 5 bases to trimming and J lost 2 bases; unmatched junction nucleotides: 12. The CDR3 runs 17 residues. Germline V CDR1 and CDR2: SGHTS, YDEGEE. CDR3 sequence (DNA): TGTGCCAGCAGTCAGGGGGTTGGGACAGGGTTCACAGATACGCAGTATTTT. This encodes CASSQGVGTGFTDTQYF.

The rearrangement uses TRBV4-1 and TRBJ2-2; 7 nucleotides line up with TRBD2. Germline trimming cut 0 bases from V and 0 bases from J; bases unmatched to any gene: 1. The length of the CDR3 is 16 residues. From germline, CDR1 is MGHRA and CDR2 YSYEKL. DNA for the CDR3: TGCGCCAGCAGCCAAGATCGGGGGGCGAACACCGGGGAGCTGTTTTTT. This gives the protein CASSQDRGANTGELFF.

This clone showed up just a few times. This rearrangement joins TRBV5-4 to TRBJ1-1; D might be TRBD1 (5 bases). Trimming shortened V by 4 bases and J by 6 bases, and 13 bases separated the two germline ends. CDR1 and CDR2 from the germline V gene are SGHNT and YYREEE (reference sequence). This CDR3 is built from 13 residues. CDR3 nucleotide sequence: TGTGCCAGCAGCCAGAACTGGGGGTCTGAAGCTTTCTTT. Residues: CASSQNWGSEAFF.

V usage is TRBV18 and J usage is TRBJ1-2, with TRBD1 matching 7 bases. The V segment lost 2 bases and the J segment 0 bases; nucleotides outside the gene matches: 3. The CDR3 runs to 15 residues. CDR1 is KGHSH and CDR2 is LQKENI in the germline V gene. The chain's CDR3 is CASSPSQGANYGYTF. In DNA form, the CDR3 reads TGTGCCAGCTCACCAAGCCAGGGGGCTAACTATGGCTACACCTTC.

The chain uses TRBV6-1 and TRBJ1-2; D not certain. V was trimmed by 2 bases and J by 2 bases, leaving 3 bases between them. The germline V gene has CDR1 MNHNS and CDR2 SASEGT. The CDR3 is 12 residues long. CDR3 in amino acids: CASSERNYGYTF. In DNA form, the CDR3 reads TGTGCCAGCAGTGAAAGAAACTATGGCTACACCTTC.

V usage is TRBV6-6 and J usage is TRBJ1-2; 9 bases are a match to TRBD1. The V and J ends lost 6 bases and 4 bases, in that order; junction bases with no gene match: 6. Germline-derived CDR1 and CDR2 are MNHNY and SVGAGI (reference sequence). CDR3 length: 14 amino acids. CDR3 in DNA: TGTGCCAGCAGCTTACCGACAGGGGGCTATGGCTACACCTTC. Its protein is CASSLPTGGYGYTF.

The chain couples TRBV9 to TRBJ2-7; D unresolved. Trimming removed 0 bases from V and 2 bases from J, with 9 bases in between. There are 14 residues in the CDR3. Germline assignment: CDR1 SGDLS and CDR2 YYNGEE. CDR3 region: CASSVGVGAYEQYF. CDR3 nucleotide sequence: TGTGCCAGCAGCGTAGGAGTCGGAGCCTACGAGCAGTACTTC.

The chain uses TRBV6-6 and TRBJ1-5; maybe TRBD1 (5 bases). Germline V lookup: CDR1 MNHNY, CDR2 SVGAGI (reference sequence). The CDR3 runs to 15 residues. Trimming stripped 6 bases from V and 2 bases from J, with 14 bases between. The CDR3 loop reads CASRDQGFGNQPQHF. CDR3 DNA: TGTGCCAGCAGAGACCAGGGTTTTGGCAATCAGCCCCAGCATTTT.

V usage is TRBV4-1 and J usage is TRBJ1-5; TRBD1 matches 9 bases. This CDR3 contains 16 residues. Germline loops: CDR1 MGHRA, CDR2 YSYEKL. V shed 2 bases, J shed 7 bases, and the junction held 9 bases outside the gene matches. The DNA for the CDR3 is TGCGCCAGCAGCCAACACCGGGACAGGGCAGGACAGCCCCAGCATTTT. Encoded protein: CASSQHRDRAGQPQHF.

The chain combines TRBV6-1 with TRBJ1-5, with 7 positions matching TRBD1. This CDR3 is built from 15 residues. From germline, CDR1 is MNHNS and CDR2 SASEGT. The ends lost 5 bases at V and 5 bases at J; junction bases unmatched: 9. CDR3 coding DNA: TGTGCCAGCAGTTTCAGCGACAGGGTTGATCAGCCCCAGCATTTT. Its translation: CASSFSDRVDQPQHF.

This chain uses TRBV7-2 with TRBJ2-7, with a weak D call TRBD1 (5 bases). Germline values: CDR1 SGHTA, CDR2 FQGNSA. The CDR3 has 15 residues. The ends were cut back, 8 bases at V and 2 bases at J, with 19 bases in the middle. CDR3 protein: CASSSRRGGTYEQYF. The CDR3 DNA reads TGTGCCAGCTCCTCCCGTAGGGGTGGAACCTACGAGCAGTACTTC. The full variable domain, its missing parts supplied by reference TRBV7-2 and TRBJ2-7, is GAGVSQSPSNKVTEKGKDVELRCDPISGHTALYWYRQSLGQGLEFLIYFQGNSAPDKSGLPSDRFSAERTGGSVSTLTIQRTQQEDSAVYLCASSSRRGGTYEQYFGPGTRLTVT.

The V gene is TRBV5-1, the J gene TRBJ1-1; D is unresolved. Germline CDR1 is SGHRS and CDR2 is YFSETQ. The length of the CDR3 is 13 residues. V lost 3 bases to trimming and J lost 2 bases, with 8 bases between them. CDR3 in amino acids: CASSSETNTEAFF. CDR3 sequence (DNA): TGCGCCAGCAGCTCCGAGACCAACACTGAAGCTTTCTTT.

This clone turned up a few times. The chain employs TRBV30 and TRBJ1-1; 10 bases are a match to TRBD1. The CDR3 spans 14 residues. With V trimmed by 3 bases and J by 3 bases, 4 bases remained unmatched. Germline V gene data show CDR1 as GTSNPN and CDR2 as SVGIG (reference sequence). CDR3 nucleotide sequence: TGTGCCTGGAGGGGGGACAGGGGTTACACTGAAGCTTTCTTT. Translated: CAWRGDRGYTEAFF.

This chain uses TRBV7-2 with TRBJ1-1; no firm D call. The germline CDR1 and CDR2 sequences are SGHTA and FQGNSA. The ends were cut back, 5 bases at V and 1 base at J, with 11 bases in the middle. The CDR3 has 14 residues. This CDR3 is CASSPQSGNTEAFF. The CDR3 DNA sequence: TGTGCCAGCAGCCCCCAGTCCGGGAACACTGAAGCTTTCTTT. Drawing the rest from reference TRBV7-2 and TRBJ1-1, the complete variable domain is GAGVSQSPSNKVTEKGKDVELRCDPISGHTALYWYRQSLGQGLEFLIYFQGNSAPDKSGLPSDRFSAERTGGSVSTLTIQRTQQEDSAVYLCASSPQSGNTEAFFGQGTRLTVV.

J is TRBJ2-1 and V is TRBV5-4; no reliable D call. The germline V gene encodes CDR1 SGHNT and CDR2 YYREEE (reference sequence). CDR3 length equals 14 residues. V shed 0 bases and J shed 2 bases, with 6 bases lying between them. CDR3 DNA sequence: TGTGCCAGCAGCTTGGTGGACCCCTACAATGAGCAGTTCTTC. Translated, it gives CASSLVDPYNEQFF.

The rearrangement uses TRBV11-2 and TRBJ2-3; the D is unclear. The ends were cut back, 5 bases at V and 0 bases at J, with 12 bases in the middle. Germline V gene data show CDR1 as SGHAT and CDR2 as FQNNGV. This CDR3 region has 15 residues. The CDR3, as DNA: TGTGCCAGCAGCAGTGGTGATCGTAGCACAGATACGCAGTATTTT. Translated: CASSSGDRSTDTQYF.

Details on this clone: This sample includes further DNA sequences coding for the same CDR3. The chain joins TRBV5-1 to TRBJ1-1; TRBD1 aligns across 7 bases. Looked up from germline, CDR1 is SGHRS and CDR2 is YFSETQ. Germline trimming cut 4 bases from V and 1 base from J; bases unmatched to any gene: 4. This CDR3 comprises 14 residues. CDR3 amino acids: CASSPGQENTEAFF. Here the CDR3 DNA reads TGCGCCAGCAGCCCTGGACAGGAGAACACTGAAGCTTTCTTT.

V usage is TRBV6-1 and J usage is TRBJ2-3; D is ambiguous. The CDR3 is 14 residues long. In germline, CDR1 is MNHNS, CDR2 SASEGT. V lost 3 bases to trimming and J lost 0 bases, with 7 bases between them. CDR3 nucleotide sequence: TGTGCCAGCAGTGAGACACGAAGCACAGATACGCAGTATTTT. It specifies CASSETRSTDTQYF.

CDR3 bases: TGTGCCAGCAGCTACGGGATCTATGGCTACACCTTC. As protein: CASSYGIYGYTF. The chain has TRBV28 and TRBJ1-2; unclear D gene. The CDR3 is made up of 12 amino acids. Germline V lookup: CDR1 MDHEN, CDR2 SYDVKM. Trimming stripped 6 bases from V and 4 bases from J, with 9 bases between.

The V gene is TRBV5-5, the J gene TRBJ2-7; D unclear. The CDR3 contains 16 residues. CDR1 is SGHKS and CDR2 is YYEKEE in the germline V gene (reference sequence). V was pared by 4 bases and J by 1 base, with 18 bases between. Written as DNA, the CDR3 is TGTGCCAGCAGCCTAGGGCACAGTACCGTATCCTACGAGCAGTACTTC. It translates to CASSLGHSTVSYEQYF.